A selection of T cell receptor beta chains follows, all from one sample in a study of T cell responses to AZD1222 COVID-19 vaccine. Method: immunoSEQ multiplex PCR; TCRdb's copy keeps in-frame clones and lacks some. The data show around 120,000 clones, roughly nine tenths seen once. The sample consisted of peripheral blood, taken on day 0 of AZD1222 vaccination. The receptors shown here come from an adult in good health. CDR3s include the opening cysteine and the closing phenylalanine or tryptophan. A D gene is named only where the DNA matches it firmly. Not all rows give a size; the values are once, few, many and, for expanded clones, a class.

cdr3_nt: TGTGCCAGCAGCTTTCAGGGGACCCAATCACCCCTCCACTTT
cdr3_aa: CASSFQGTQSPLHF
j_call: TRBJ1-6
v_call: TRBV11-2
d_call: .
clone_size: .

cdr3_nt: TGTGCCAGCTCACCGGACCGCCTGGGGCTAAATGAAAAACTGTTTTTT
cdr3_aa: CASSPDRLGLNEKLFF
j_call: TRBJ1-4
v_call: TRBV18
d_call: .
clone_size: .

cdr3_nt: TGTGCCAGCAGTTTAAGGAGACAGCTTATACAGCCCCAGCATTTT
cdr3_aa: CASSLRRQLIQPQHF
j_call: TRBJ1-5
v_call: TRBV28
d_call: .
clone_size: .

cdr3_nt: TGTGCCAGCAGCATTGCCCGGGGGACCGGGGAGCTGTTTTTT
cdr3_aa: CASSIARGTGELFF
j_call: TRBJ2-2
v_call: TRBV9
d_call: .
clone_size: .

cdr3_nt: TGTGCCAGCAGTCCCCCCGACAGGTCCCTCTCCCACGAGCAGTACTTC
cdr3_aa: CASSPPDRSLSHEQYF
j_call: TRBJ2-7
v_call: TRBV28
d_call: .
clone_size: few

cdr3_nt: TGTGCCAGCAGTTCAATCCAGGGGACCCCCAATCAGCCCCAGCATTTT
cdr3_aa: CASSSIQGTPNQPQHF
j_call: TRBJ1-5
v_call: TRBV28
d_call: .
clone_size: .

cdr3_nt: TGTGCCATCAGTGACGGGAAATCATACAATGAGCAGTTCTTC
cdr3_aa: CAISDGKSYNEQFF
j_call: TRBJ2-1
v_call: TRBV10-3
d_call: .
clone_size: once

cdr3_nt: TGTGCCAGCAGCTTGGAGCCAGAGGAAAAACTGTTTTTT
cdr3_aa: CASSLEPEEKLFF
j_call: TRBJ1-4
v_call: TRBV5-4
d_call: .
clone_size: .

cdr3_nt: TGTGCCAGCAGCTTACAGGGAGGATTTGAGCAGTTCTTC
cdr3_aa: CASSLQGGFEQFF
j_call: TRBJ2-1
v_call: TRBV7-2
d_call: .
clone_size: .

cdr3_nt: TGTGCCGGACGGACTAGACGCACCGGGGAGCTGTTTTTT
cdr3_aa: CAGRTRRTGELFF
j_call: TRBJ2-2
v_call: TRBV6-6
d_call: TRBD2
clone_size: .